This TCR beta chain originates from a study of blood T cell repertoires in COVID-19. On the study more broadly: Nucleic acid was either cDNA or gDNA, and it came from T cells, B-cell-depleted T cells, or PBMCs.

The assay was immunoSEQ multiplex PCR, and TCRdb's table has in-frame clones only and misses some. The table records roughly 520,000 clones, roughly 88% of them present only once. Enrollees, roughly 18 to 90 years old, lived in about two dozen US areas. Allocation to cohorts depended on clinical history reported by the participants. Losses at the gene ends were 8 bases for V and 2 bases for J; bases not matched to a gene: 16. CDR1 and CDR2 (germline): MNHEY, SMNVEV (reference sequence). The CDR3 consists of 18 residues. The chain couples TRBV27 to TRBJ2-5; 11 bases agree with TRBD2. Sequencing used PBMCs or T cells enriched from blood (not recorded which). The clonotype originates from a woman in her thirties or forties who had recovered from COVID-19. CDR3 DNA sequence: TGTGCCAGCGGGGTAATGGGGTGGGGACTAGCGGTACAAGAGACCCAGTACTTC. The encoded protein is CASGVMGWGLAVQETQYF.